The 31 T cell receptor beta chains below were found in one sample sequenced in a study of T cell changes during pregnancy in multiple sclerosis. The repertoire was sequenced with immunoSEQ multiplex PCR; TCRdb's copy has only in-frame clones and lacks some. The data show about 13,000 clones, roughly 90% seen once. The input for sequencing was CD8+ T cells from peripheral blood mononuclear cells, taken after pregnancy. These receptors were collected from a female donor in good health, enrolled as a control in a pregnancy study.

The genes are TRBV5-6 and TRBJ1-6; the D gene is possibly TRBD1 (6 bases). The CDR3 runs to 16 residues. Germline loops: CDR1 SGHDT, CDR2 YYEEEE. V lost 3 bases and J lost 5, with 15 bases in between. CDR3 region: CASSSNREGDNSPLHF. CDR3 coding DNA: TGTGCCAGCAGCTCCAATCGAGAGGGGGATAATTCACCCCTCCACTTT.

The CDR3 region is CASSLGQHSYEQYF. In DNA form, the CDR3 reads TGTGCCAGCAGTTTGGGACAGCACTCCTACGAGCAGTACTTC. The genes are TRBV27 and TRBJ2-7, with 7 nucleotides matching TRBD1. The V and J ends lost 3 bases and 0 bases, in that order; junction bases with no gene match: 2. The CDR3 runs 14 residues. The germline gives CDR1 MNHEY, CDR2 SMNVEV (reference sequence).

The chain uses TRBV6-4 and TRBJ2-3, with D perhaps matching TRBD2 (7 bases). V shed 2 bases and J shed 4 bases, with 10 bases lying between them. The V gene's germline CDR1 is MRHNA and CDR2 SNTAGT. This CDR3 contains 14 residues. In DNA form, the CDR3 reads TGTGCCAGCAGTGACAGGGGGGGGTCAGATACGCAGTATTTT. This codes for CASSDRGGSDTQYF.

V is TRBV9 and J is TRBJ2-7, with 10 nucleotides matching TRBD2. Germline V gene sequence: CDR1 SGDLS, CDR2 YYNGEE. The V segment lost 0 bases and the J segment 7 bases; nucleotides outside the gene matches: 7. The CDR3 loop spans 15 amino acids. The CDR3 is CASSVDLGLADEQYF. CDR3 DNA: TGTGCCAGCAGCGTAGACCTCGGACTAGCGGATGAGCAGTACTTC.

The gene calls are TRBV11-2 and TRBJ2-1; 10 nucleotides match TRBD2. CDR1 and CDR2 (germline): SGHAT, FQNNGV. The CDR3 extends over 17 amino acids. V lost 2 bases, J lost 7 bases, and 11 bases stayed unmatched. CDR3 residues: CASSLRLAGRGGNEQFF. The CDR3 DNA follows: TGTGCCAGCAGCTTACGACTAGCGGGCCGGGGGGGGAATGAGCAGTTCTTC.

This chain uses TRBV4-2 with TRBJ1-1; D perhaps matches TRBD1 (6 bases). Trimming took 0 bases from V and 3 from J, leaving 14 bases between them. Germline CDR1 and CDR2: LGHNA and YNFKEQ. This CDR3 has 16 amino acids. DNA of the CDR3: TGTGCCAGCAGCCAAGATTCCCCACAGGGAGACACTGAAGCTTTCTTT. It yields the protein CASSQDSPQGDTEAFF.

The chain links TRBV15 to TRBJ1-1; D is perhaps TRBD1 (5 bases). Per the germline V gene, CDR1 is LNHNV and CDR2 is YYDKDF (reference sequence). V lost 0 bases and J lost 3, with 17 bases in between. The CDR3 totals 17 residues. The CDR3: CATSRDTGRRGYTEAFF. The CDR3 DNA follows: TGTGCCACCAGCAGAGATACGGGGCGGAGGGGTTACACTGAAGCTTTCTTT.

This clone appeared a few times. This chain joins TRBV27 and TRBJ2-3, with 7 positions matching TRBD1. Trimming took 6 bases from V and 3 from J; bases not matched to a gene: 6. The CDR3 has 14 residues. The germline V gene has CDR1 MNHEY and CDR2 SMNVEV (reference sequence). The CDR3 loop reads CASSPRGSTDTQYF. The CDR3 DNA is TGTGCCAGCAGCCCCAGGGGGAGTACAGATACGCAGTATTTT.

A single count supports this clone. J is TRBJ1-5 and V is TRBV6-4; D uncertain. V dropped 0 bases and J dropped 0 bases, with 3 bases sitting between them. The germline V gene has CDR1 MRHNA and CDR2 SNTAGT. This CDR3 region has 14 residues. CDR3 protein: CASSDSYSNQPQHF. The CDR3 DNA reads as TGTGCCAGCAGTGACTCATATAGCAATCAGCCCCAGCATTTT.

The chain employs TRBV9 and TRBJ2-5, with TRBD1 identical over 9 bases. V lost 2 bases to trimming and J lost 5 bases; unmatched junction nucleotides: 4. The CDR3 has 14 residues. Germline values: CDR1 SGDLS, CDR2 YYNGEE. CDR3 protein: CASSVTGGRETQYF. The CDR3 nucleotides are TGTGCCAGCAGCGTTACAGGGGGCAGGGAGACCCAGTACTTC. The variable domain in full, with the rest retrieved from reference TRBV9 and TRBJ2-5, is DSGVTQTPKHLITATGQRVTLRCSPRSGDLSVYWYQQSLDQGLQFLIQYYNGEERAKGNILERFSAQQFPDLHSELNLSSLELGDSALYFCASSVTGGRETQYFGPGTRLLVL.

The chain combines TRBV6-5 with TRBJ1-2, with a weak D call TRBD1 (5 bases). This CDR3 is 15 amino acids long. Germline lookup yields CDR1 MNHEY and CDR2 SVGAGI. V lost 4 bases and J lost 7, with 19 bases in between. The CDR3: CASSFGPSTGGGYTF. DNA of the CDR3: TGTGCCAGCAGTTTCGGTCCCTCGACGGGGGGTGGCTACACCTTC.

The gene calls are TRBV6-1 and TRBJ1-1; no reliable D call. The CDR3 runs 13 residues. CDR1 is MNHNS, CDR2 SASEGT, per germline. V dropped 3 bases and J dropped 0 bases, with 5 bases sitting between them. CDR3 coding DNA: TGTGCCAGCAGTGACAGGATGAACACTGAAGCTTTCTTT. This codes for CASSDRMNTEAFF.

This clone was counted once. This chain connects TRBV27 to TRBJ2-7, with 11 nucleotides matching TRBD2. This CDR3 spans 14 amino acids. The germline V gene has CDR1 MNHEY and CDR2 SMNVEV (reference sequence). Germline trimming cut 7 bases from V and 3 bases from J; bases unmatched to any gene: 5. The CDR3 sequence: CASKGLAVVYEQYF. CDR3 nucleotide sequence: TGTGCCAGCAAGGGACTAGCGGTGGTCTACGAGCAGTACTTC.

The rearrangement uses TRBV28 and TRBJ2-7; 8 nucleotides line up with TRBD1. V lost 10 bases, J lost 6 bases, and 8 bases stayed unmatched. CDR1 MDHEN and CDR2 SYDVKM come from the germline V gene. CDR3 size: 12 residues. The DNA of the CDR3 is TGTGCCACTAGGACAGGGAGAGGCGAGCAGTACTTC. Protein: CATRTGRGEQYF.

The chain carries TRBV4-3 and TRBJ2-1; possibly TRBD1 for D (7 bases). CDR1 and CDR2 (germline): LGHNA, YSLEER. V dropped 3 bases and J dropped 7 bases, with 16 bases sitting between them. This CDR3 has 15 residues. The CDR3 here is CASSHPRGAGNEQFF. The CDR3 DNA reads as TGCGCCAGCAGCCACCCCAGGGGGGCCGGGAATGAGCAGTTCTTC.

The chain joins TRBV11-2 to TRBJ2-7; 11 bases fit TRBD2. The V gene end was trimmed by 5 bases and the J gene end by 4 bases; junction bases not matched to a gene: 7. The CDR3 is 15 residues long. CDR1 and CDR2 from the germline V gene are SGHAT and FQNNGV. CDR3 amino acids: CASSTTSGSGYEQYF. In DNA, the CDR3 is TGTGCCAGCAGCACCACTAGCGGGAGTGGGTACGAGCAGTACTTC.

The count of this clone is one. The J gene is TRBJ1-3, the V gene TRBV6-1; D is uncertain. Germline V gene data show CDR1 as MNHNS and CDR2 as SASEGT. V was clipped by 2 bases and J by 1 base, with 6 bases between them. This CDR3 is 14 amino acids long. The CDR3 DNA sequence: TGTGCCAGCAGTGAACAGTCTTCTGGAAACACCATATATTTT. Protein: CASSEQSSGNTIYF.

This chain links TRBV7-9 with TRBJ1-4; D not resolved. V lost 1 base and J 8 bases, leaving 11 bases between the germline ends. CDR3 length: 14 residues. Per germline, CDR1 SEHNR and CDR2 FQNEAQ (reference sequence). CDR3 sequence: CASSLGGSQEKLFF. The CDR3 nucleotides are TGTGCCAGCAGCTTAGGAGGGAGTCAAGAAAAACTGTTTTTT.

The chain joins TRBV7-9 to TRBJ2-7; D perhaps matches TRBD2 (6 bases). Trimming pared 4 bases from V and 5 bases from J, leaving 12 bases between. Per germline, CDR1 SEHNR and CDR2 FQNEAQ (reference sequence). This CDR3 spans 13 amino acids. CDR3 in DNA: TGTGCCAGCAGCTCCAGGGACTTCGACGAGCAGTACTTC. Translation gives CASSSRDFDEQYF.

The rearrangement links TRBV7-9 to TRBJ2-1, with 9 bases matching TRBD2. This CDR3 spans 15 amino acids. With V trimmed by 5 bases and J by 8 bases, 10 bases remained unmatched. Germline CDR1 is SEHNR and CDR2 is FQNEAQ (reference sequence). This CDR3 reads CASSPGLAPRDEQFF. The CDR3, as DNA: TGTGCCAGCAGCCCTGGACTAGCGCCCAGGGATGAGCAGTTCTTC.

This clone was recorded once. The chain has TRBV7-9 and TRBJ2-1, with 7 nucleotides matching TRBD2. V shed 0 bases, J shed 7 bases, and the junction held 9 bases outside the gene matches. Germline values: CDR1 SEHNR, CDR2 FQNEAQ (reference sequence). The CDR3 contains 16 residues. This CDR3 is CASSLASAGERNEQFF. CDR3 sequence (DNA): TGTGCCAGCAGCTTAGCATCGGCGGGAGAAAGAAATGAGCAGTTCTTC.

CDR3 nucleotide sequence: TGTGCCAGCAGCTCGAGTAGCGGAGACAACTACGAGCAGTACTTC. Translated, it gives CASSSSSGDNYEQYF. V gene TRBV7-8 combines with J gene TRBJ2-7; tentatively, D is TRBD2 (6 bases). Germline V CDR1 and CDR2: SGHVS, FQNEAQ. The CDR3 is 15 amino acids. V was trimmed by 4 bases and J by 3 bases, leaving 16 bases between them.

The chain employs TRBV5-4 and TRBJ2-2; D may be TRBD2 (6 bases). Germline loops: CDR1 SGHNT, CDR2 YYREEE (reference sequence). Trimming pared 5 bases from V and 4 bases from J, leaving 12 bases between. The CDR3 has 14 residues. CDR3 residues: CASSPVGGTGELFF. The CDR3, as DNA: TGTGCCAGCAGTCCAGTGGGGGGCACCGGGGAGCTGTTTTTT.

J is TRBJ2-5 and V is TRBV19, with a possible D match to TRBD1 (6 bases). V was trimmed by 3 bases and J by 5 bases, leaving 10 bases between them. Germline assignment: CDR1 LNHDA and CDR2 SQIVND (reference sequence). This CDR3 has 13 residues. CDR3 in amino acids: CASSIGGGETQYF. The CDR3 DNA follows: TGTGCCAGTAGTATTGGGGGCGGCGAGACCCAGTACTTC.

CDR3 nucleotides: TGTGCCAGCAGTGATTGGACAGGGGGCGCATCTGGGGCCAACGTCCTGACTTTC. This encodes CASSDWTGGASGANVLTF. V and J are TRBV6-1 and TRBJ2-6; 11 bases line up with TRBD1. The CDR3 sequence is 18 residues long. Germline assignment: CDR1 MNHNS and CDR2 SASEGT. V was clipped by 3 bases and J by 1 base; unmatched bases: 5.

The rearrangement uses TRBV19 and TRBJ2-2; 7 bases fit TRBD1. The V and J ends lost 6 bases and 4 bases, in that order; junction bases with no gene match: 5. The CDR3 has 14 amino acids. Germline V CDR1 and CDR2: LNHDA, SQIVND (reference sequence). The CDR3 region is CASRPTGFTGELFF. DNA for the CDR3: TGTGCCAGTAGGCCGACAGGGTTCACCGGGGAGCTGTTTTTT.

This rearrangement joins TRBV5-1 to TRBJ2-3; 7 bases align to TRBD2. V lost 0 bases, J lost 2 bases, and 6 bases stayed unmatched. Per germline, CDR1 SGHRS and CDR2 YFSETQ. This CDR3 contains 16 residues. The CDR3 DNA reads TGCGCCAGCAGCTTGGCGGCTAGCGGCCTCACAGATACGCAGTATTTT. It encodes CASSLAASGLTDTQYF.

This clone occurred a few times. The gene calls are TRBV21-1 and TRBJ1-1. TRBV21-1 is an annotated pseudogene. The CDR3 covers 14 residues. The CDR3 nucleotides read TGTGCCAGCAGTCGTAGCCGTGGTAACACTGAAGCTTTCTTT. This codes for CASSRSRGNTEAFF.

V usage is TRBV7-2 and J usage is TRBJ1-1; D gene ambiguous. Germline V gene data show CDR1 as SGHTA and CDR2 as FQGNSA. Trimming removed 5 bases from V and 6 bases from J, with 16 bases in between. The length of the CDR3 is 14 residues. The DNA of the CDR3 is TGTGCCAGCAGCCCCACCGGGTCCCACCCTGAAGCTTTCTTT. Translated: CASSPTGSHPEAFF.

The chain carries TRBV27 and TRBJ2-7; a possible D gene is TRBD1 (5 bases). The CDR3 is made up of 13 amino acids. Germline lookup yields CDR1 MNHEY and CDR2 SMNVEV (reference sequence). V dropped 4 bases and J dropped 6 bases, with 13 bases sitting between them. The CDR3, as DNA: TGTGCCAGCAGTTACAGGAGTTCGGTCGAGCAGTACTTC. Protein product: CASSYRSSVEQYF.

The chain employs TRBV6-1 and TRBJ2-2, with D possibly TRBD2 on 5 matching bases. The CDR3 length is 14 residues. V was pared by 4 bases and J by 7 bases, with 13 bases between. Germline V gene sequence: CDR1 MNHNS, CDR2 SASEGT. The CDR3 protein is CASSGDGEIGELFF. For the CDR3, the DNA is TGTGCCAGCAGTGGAGATGGGGAGATCGGGGAGCTGTTTTTT.